The clone carrying this TCR beta chain has ten or more counts. Trimming stripped 1 base from V and 3 bases from J, with 9 bases between. The CDR3 is 15 amino acids. Germline CDR1 and CDR2: KGHSH and LQKENI. The data were obtained in a study of T cells in Graves' hyperthyroidism and ophthalmopathy. Amplification of TCR beta CDR3 regions was performed using RNA transcripts as template. A first-round RT-PCR of the TCR CDR3 used the HTBI primer set. TCRdb re-called the multiplex PCR reads through MiXCR, storing one row per CDR3 protein. The sample comprises about 360,000 distinct CDR3 sequences, less than 15% of which are singletons, and roughly 9.2% rests with the top ten.

The chain recombines TRBV18 with TRBJ2-2; D is perhaps TRBD2 (5 bases). The sample consisted of blood. This clonotype originated in a young woman with Graves' hyperthyroidism. The CDR3 coding sequence is TGTGCCAGCTCACCACAGGACTCCTACACCGGGGAGCTGTTTTTT. It translates to CASSPQDSYTGELFF.